Included here is one TCR beta chain sequence, with context. The antigen remains undetermined. This sample was taken from a study of T cell responses to AZD1222 COVID-19 vaccine. Study at large: The study pooled second doses at about 4 or about 12 weeks.

The CDR3 spans 15 residues. Deletions cut 6 bases from V and 0 bases from J, with 9 bases between. CDR1 and CDR2 (germline): MRHNA, SNTAGT. The table came from immunoSEQ multiplex PCR; TCRdb's copy has only in-frame clones and leaves some out. This repertoire shows 100,000 to 140,000 clones, 91% found once; its top ten account for roughly a fifth. Study outcomes and limitations: The donors showed a predominance of white British ancestry and of females, with possible underestimation of clonal diversity. An increase in Spike-specific TCR breadth and depth was observed after two AZD1222 doses.

Here the sequenced sample was peripheral blood, taken on day 0 of AZD1222 vaccination. V and J are TRBV6-4 and TRBJ2-6; D may be TRBD1 (5 bases). The receptor's source is an adult in good health. The CDR3 DNA reads as TGTGCCAGCAGCGAGGACAACTCTGGGGCCAACGTCCTGACTTTC. It specifies CASSEDNSGANVLTF.